The present entry profiles one T cell receptor beta chain with its context. Its antigen is not identified. TCRdb's table, derived via immunoSEQ multiplex PCR, lists solely in-frame clones and lacks some. The profile shows some 150,000 clones, about 87% of them singletons. The sample belongs to a study of cytomegalovirus exposure and HLA in healthy donors. Overall study findings and caveats: According to the study, 160 or so TCR beta chains were cytomegalovirus-associated. Most sequenced TCRs were rare (though some public TCRs occurred in many donors). According to a subsequent analysis, TCR clusters identified in the first cohort showed a tendency to co-occur across the approximately 120 validation repertoires.

The TCR was taken from a man between 18 and 29 years old in good health and CMV-seropositive. The sample taken for sequencing was PBMCs.

CDR3 in amino acids: CASSGTQVGYEQYF. CDR3 DNA: TGCGCCAGCAGTGGTACACAGGTCGGATACGAGCAGTACTTC. The chain is built from TRBV10-2 and TRBJ2-7; D may be TRBD1 (5 bases). The germline V and J ends were trimmed by 4 bases and 4 bases, with 14 bases remaining between them. Germline CDR1 is WSHSY and CDR2 is SAAADI. The CDR3 runs 14 residues.